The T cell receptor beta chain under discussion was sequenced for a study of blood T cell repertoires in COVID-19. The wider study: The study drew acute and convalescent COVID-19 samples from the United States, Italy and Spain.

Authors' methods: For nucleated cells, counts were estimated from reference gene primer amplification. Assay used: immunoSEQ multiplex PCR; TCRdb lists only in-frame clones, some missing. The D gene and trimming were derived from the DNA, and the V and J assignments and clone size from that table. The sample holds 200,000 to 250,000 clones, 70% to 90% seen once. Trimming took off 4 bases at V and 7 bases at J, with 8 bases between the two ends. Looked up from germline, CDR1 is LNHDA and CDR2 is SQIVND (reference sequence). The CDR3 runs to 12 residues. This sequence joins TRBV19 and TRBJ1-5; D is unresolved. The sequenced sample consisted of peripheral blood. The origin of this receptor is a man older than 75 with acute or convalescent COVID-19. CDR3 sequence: CASSRERQPQHF. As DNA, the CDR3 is TGTGCCAGTAGTAGGGAGAGGCAGCCCCAGCATTTT.